This T cell receptor beta chain was captured by sequencing in a study of blood T cells in healthy people across ages. Study-wide results and limits: Greater diversity and more naive CD4+ cells were seen in long-lived donors than in aged donors.

Together with a sample-barcoded 5' primer, a J-beta primer mix was included in a second PCR lasting about 6 to 12 cycles. With 12 random nucleotides, a template-switch adaptor tagged each individual cDNA molecule. TCRdb ran MiXCR on the 5' RACE reads and lists one entry per CDR3 protein. The table has 700,000 to 950,000 distinct CDR3 sequences, about 42% seen once. V lost 3 bases to trimming and J lost 5 bases, with 7 bases between them. Germline V gives CDR1 SNHLY, CDR2 FYNNEI. The CDR3 spans 12 residues. A note on this clonotype: The antigen remains unidentified.

This chain joins TRBV2 and TRBJ1-2; D is ambiguous. The TCR sequence derives from a woman aged 55-70 years in good health. The sequenced sample consisted of blood. CDR3 nucleotides: TGTGCCAGCAGTGACCCCTCGTATGGCTACACCTTC. Amino acid sequence: CASSDPSYGYTF.